The 12 T cell receptor beta chains below were found in one sample sequenced in a study of T cells in Graves' hyperthyroidism and ophthalmopathy (dated by TCRdb to about 2019). The library was produced with multiplex PCR. Data came from an Illumina HiSeq 2000. The TCR beta CDR3 regions were amplified from RNA transcripts. The first round of RT-PCR for the TCR CDR3 was performed with the HTBI primer set and the Qiagen OneStep RT-PCR kit. TCRdb reran the public reads through fastp at Q25 and MiXCR, keeping productive beta chains. When rows share a CDR3 protein, they turn into one entry using the most common DNA and genes. Recorded for this sample are 500,000 to 750,000 distinct CDR3 sequences; around a sixth of them occurred a single time. Around 7.8% of the sample is taken by the ten largest. Sample: blood. Receptor source: a woman between 25 and 40 years old with Graves' hyperthyroidism.

This chain uses TRBV20-1 with TRBJ2-7; D gene ambiguous. Trimming cost V 3 bases and J 5 bases, with 5 bases left between them. Germline V gene data show CDR1 as DFQATT and CDR2 as SNEGSKA (reference sequence). The length of the CDR3 is 10 residues. DNA for the CDR3: TGCAGTGCTAGGACGAACGAGCAGTACTTC. It translates to CSARTNEQYF.

This clonotype has at least ten counts. V usage is TRBV10-3 and J usage is TRBJ2-1; tentative D call: TRBD2 (6 bases). Trimming removed 2 bases at V and 3 bases at J, with 11 bases between. There are 15 residues in the CDR3. The germline gives CDR1 ENHRY, CDR2 SYGVKD. CDR3 bases: TGTGCCATCAGTGAGATTAGCGGCCTCTACAATGAGCAGTTCTTC. Translating it yields CAISEISGLYNEQFF.

This clonotype was recorded at least ten times. The chain carries TRBV20-1 and TRBJ2-1; weak D call: TRBD2 (5 bases). This CDR3 has 19 residues. V dropped 1 base and J dropped 3 bases, with 25 bases sitting between them. Germline lookup yields CDR1 DFQATT and CDR2 SNEGSKA (reference sequence). CDR3: CSARGQDHLLGVNYNEQFF. The DNA of the CDR3 is TGCAGTGCTAGAGGGCAGGACCACTTACTCGGGGTAAACTACAATGAGCAGTTCTTC.

The V gene is TRBV28, the J gene TRBJ2-7; no firm D call. This CDR3 spans 13 amino acids. CDR1 is MDHEN, CDR2 SYDVKM, per germline. V dropped 3 bases and J dropped 3 bases, with 9 bases sitting between them. DNA of the CDR3: TGTGCCAGCAGTTTGGCGGAATACTACGAGCAGTACTTC. Protein sequence: CASSLAEYYEQYF.

Details on this clonotype: This is likely a read error, given that the CDR3 carries no conserved phenylalanine or tryptophan at its end. V usage is TRBV10-2 and J usage is TRBJ2-5; the match to TRBD2 covers 7 bases. This CDR3 spans 16 amino acids. Germline assignment: CDR1 WSHSY and CDR2 SAAADI. J gave up 4 bases and V 3 bases, and 11 bases lay outside the gene matches. The chain's CDR3 is CASSDFREVARETQYC. CDR3 DNA sequence: TGCGCCAGCAGTGATTTCCGGGAGGTAGCGCGAGAGACCCAGTACTGC.

Many counts were recorded for this clonotype. This rearrangement joins TRBV6-2 or TRBV6-3 to TRBJ2-6; D possibly matches TRBD1 or TRBD2 (6 bases each). CDR1 MNHEY and CDR2 SVGEGT come from the germline V gene. This CDR3 is built from 16 residues. Trimming cost V 2 bases and J 2 bases, with 10 bases left between them. The CDR3 loop is CASSYEGGTGANVLTF. The CDR3 bases are TGTGCCAGCAGTTACGAGGGGGGTACTGGGGCCAACGTCCTGACTTTC.

This clonotype was counted only a few times. The chain combines TRBV12-5 with TRBJ2-6, with TRBD2 matching over 9 bases. V gave up 1 base and J gave up 4 bases; unmatched junction bases: 8. Germline lookup yields CDR1 LGHNT and CDR2 FRNRAP. The CDR3 loop spans 18 amino acids. CDR3 DNA sequence: TGTGCTAGTGGTTTGGCTAGCGGGATACTTGCCGGGGCCAACGTCCTGACTTTC. Protein sequence: CASGLASGILAGANVLTF.

This clonotype appeared many times. The V gene is TRBV27, the J gene TRBJ2-3; 13 positions match TRBD2. This CDR3 has 19 residues. The V segment lost 4 bases and the J segment 0 bases; nucleotides outside the gene matches: 10. Germline CDR1 is MNHEY and CDR2 is SMNVEV (reference sequence). The CDR3 DNA is TGTGCCAGCAGTTGGGACGGGACTAGCGGGGCGACTAGCACAGATACGCAGTATTTT. This translates into CASSWDGTSGATSTDTQYF.

The table lists this clonotype with many counts. The V and J genes are TRBV7-2 and TRBJ2-1; 12 bases fit TRBD2. Germline-derived CDR1 and CDR2 are SGHTA and FQGNSA. The CDR3 is made up of 16 amino acids. The junction had 7 bases not matched to a gene; V was cut back by 1 base and J by 9 bases. The CDR3 region has the DNA TGTGCCAGCAGCTTAGTGGATCTAGCGGGAGGGATTGAGCAGTTCTTC. This sequence encodes CASSLVDLAGGIEQFF.

This clonotype was detected only a few times. The genes are TRBV5-1 and TRBJ1-4; unclear D gene. The V end lost 4 bases, the J end lost 3 bases, and 10 bases lay between the germline ends. CDR1 and CDR2 from the germline V gene are SGHRS and YFSETQ. The CDR3 contains 14 residues. The CDR3 DNA follows: TGCGCCAGCAGCCCTGCCGCCCCTAATGAAAAACTGTTTTTT. Amino acids: CASSPAAPNEKLFF.

This clonotype was observed a few times. V and J are TRBV4-1 and TRBJ1-1, with 8 bases lining up with TRBD1. This CDR3 comprises 22 residues. Germline values: CDR1 MGHRA, CDR2 YSYEKL. V gave up 0 bases and J gave up 1 base; unmatched junction bases: 22. The CDR3 coding sequence is TGCGCCAGCAGCCAAGACTCATATCGGTGGGGGACGGACAGGGTAACGAACACTGAAGCTTTCTTT. It yields the protein CASSQDSYRWGTDRVTNTEAFF.

This clonotype has ten or more counts. This chain links TRBV7-6 with TRBJ2-1; 12 nucleotides agree with TRBD2. Unmatched junction bases numbered 13, after V lost 4 bases and J lost 9 bases. Germline V gene data show CDR1 as SGHVS and CDR2 as FNYEAQ. The CDR3 runs 17 residues. Here the CDR3 reads CASSSGLAGRSRVEQFF. CDR3 nucleotide sequence: TGTGCCAGCAGCTCGGGACTAGCGGGCCGTTCGCGAGTTGAGCAGTTCTTC.